This TCR beta chain was recovered during a study of blood T cell repertoires in COVID-19. At the level of the study: T cells, B-cell-depleted T cells, or PBMCs provided the cDNA or gDNA that served as material.

Clones were read by immunoSEQ multiplex PCR, and TCRdb kept only the in-frame ones, dropping some. In the table there are around 280,000 clones, about nine tenths of which are singletons. This CDR3 has 15 amino acids. Germline V lookup: CDR1 SGDLS, CDR2 YYNGEE. V was clipped by 4 bases and J by 0 bases, with 13 bases between them. The receptor was isolated from a woman in her thirties with COVID-19, enrolled during active disease. Material: peripheral blood. The chain employs TRBV9 and TRBJ1-2; D call uncertain. CDR3 sequence: CASSPLDLANYGYTF. Written as DNA, the CDR3 is TGTGCCAGCAGCCCTCTGGACTTAGCTAACTATGGCTACACCTTC.